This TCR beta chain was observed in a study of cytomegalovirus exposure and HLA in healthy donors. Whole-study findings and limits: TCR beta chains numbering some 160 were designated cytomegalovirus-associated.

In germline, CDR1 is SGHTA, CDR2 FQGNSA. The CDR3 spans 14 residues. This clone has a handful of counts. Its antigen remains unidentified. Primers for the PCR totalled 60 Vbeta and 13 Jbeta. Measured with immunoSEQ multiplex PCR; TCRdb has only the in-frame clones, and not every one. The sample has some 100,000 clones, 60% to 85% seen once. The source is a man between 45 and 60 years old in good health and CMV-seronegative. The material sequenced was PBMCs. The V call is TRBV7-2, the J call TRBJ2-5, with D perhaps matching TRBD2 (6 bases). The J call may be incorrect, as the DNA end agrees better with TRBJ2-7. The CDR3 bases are TGTGCCAGCAGCCCGCTAGCGAAACCCTACGAGCAGTACTTC. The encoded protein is CASSPLAKPYEQYF.